These 2 T cell receptor beta chains came from one sample sequenced in a study of human T cells and chemical hapten exposure. TCRdb recomputed calls from the RACE reads with MiXCR, one row per CDR3 protein. The sample lists over 85,000 distinct CDR3 sequences, approximately 8.6% occurring once. Noted time point: patch test 2, 6 weeks after DPC sensitization. The treatment is: therapeutic diphenylcyclopropenone sensitization with weekly scalp DPC. The specimen was whole blood, collected in connection with sensitization to the hapten diphenylcyclopropenone (DPC). The receptors here all came from a woman aged 40 to 50 with alopecia areata. Some clones in this sample may be carry-over from other donors' samples.

This clonotype was seen ten or more times. This chain links TRBV19 with TRBJ2-2, with 10 bases lining up with TRBD2. The V segment lost 1 base and the J segment 0 bases; nucleotides outside the gene matches: 2. Looked up from germline, CDR1 is LNHDA and CDR2 is SQIVND (reference sequence). The CDR3 is 17 amino acids. Here the CDR3 DNA reads TGTGCCAGTAGTATAGGGACTAGCGGAGCGAACACCGGGGAGCTGTTTTTT. Amino acids: CASSIGTSGANTGELFF. The full variable domain, in which reference TRBV19 and TRBJ2-2 provide the parts outside the CDR3, is DGGITQSPKYLFRKEGQNVTLSCEQNLNHDAMYWYRQDPGQGLRLIYYSQIVNDFQKGDIAEGYSVSREKKESFPLTVTSAQKNPTAFYLCASSIGTSGANTGELFFGEGSRLTVL.

This clonotype came up many times. The chain recombines TRBV24-1 with TRBJ1-2, with 7 positions matching TRBD1. The V segment lost 1 base and the J segment 6 bases; nucleotides outside the gene matches: 1. This CDR3 is built from 13 residues. CDR1 is KGHDR and CDR2 is SFDVKD in the germline V gene. The CDR3 nucleotides are TGTGCCACCAGTGATTTTACAGGGGATGGCTACACCTTC. Encoded protein: CATSDFTGDGYTF.